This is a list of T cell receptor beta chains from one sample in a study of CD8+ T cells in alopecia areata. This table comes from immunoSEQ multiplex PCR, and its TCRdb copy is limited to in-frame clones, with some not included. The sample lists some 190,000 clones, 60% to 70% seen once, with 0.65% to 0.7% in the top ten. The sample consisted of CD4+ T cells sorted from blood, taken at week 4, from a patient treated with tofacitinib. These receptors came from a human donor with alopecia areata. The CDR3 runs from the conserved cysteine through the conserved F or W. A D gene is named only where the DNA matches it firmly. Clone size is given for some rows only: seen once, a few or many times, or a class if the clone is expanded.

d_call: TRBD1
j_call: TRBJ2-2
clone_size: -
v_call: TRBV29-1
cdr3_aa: CSAGQGGAGELFF
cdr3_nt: TGCAGCGCGGGACAGGGAGGAGCCGGGGAGCTGTTTTTT

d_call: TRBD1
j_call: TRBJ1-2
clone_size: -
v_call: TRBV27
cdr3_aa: CASSLRVRTGDTYGYTF
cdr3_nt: TGTGCCAGCAGTTTAAGAGTAAGGACAGGGGATACCTATGGCTACACCTTC

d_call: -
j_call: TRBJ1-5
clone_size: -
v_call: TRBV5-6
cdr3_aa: CAPGPSAQHF
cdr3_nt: TGTGCTCCTGGCCCCTCGGCCCAGCATTTT

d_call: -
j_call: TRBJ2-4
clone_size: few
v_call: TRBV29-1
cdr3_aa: CSGWLAQNIQYF
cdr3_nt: TGCAGCGGGTGGCTAGCGCAAAACATTCAGTACTTC

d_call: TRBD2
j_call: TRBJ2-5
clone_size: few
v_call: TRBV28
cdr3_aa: CASSVAGVFPQYF
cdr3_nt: TGTGCCAGCAGTGTAGCGGGAGTCTTCCCCCAGTACTTC

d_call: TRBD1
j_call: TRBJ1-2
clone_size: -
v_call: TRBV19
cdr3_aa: CASSPGQGIYGYTF
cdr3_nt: TGTGCCAGTAGTCCCGGACAGGGGATCTATGGCTACACCTTC

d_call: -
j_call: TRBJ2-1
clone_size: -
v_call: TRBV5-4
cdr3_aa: CASSAGTAHSYNEQFF
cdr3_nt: TGTGCCAGCAGCGCGGGGACAGCCCACTCCTACAATGAGCAGTTCTTC

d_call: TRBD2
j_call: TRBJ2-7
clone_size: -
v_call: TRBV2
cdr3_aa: CASSTLAGGGYEQYF
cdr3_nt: TGTGCCAGCAGTACCCTAGCGGGAGGGGGCTACGAGCAGTACTTC

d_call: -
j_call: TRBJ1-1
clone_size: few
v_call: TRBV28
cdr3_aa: CASSNMNTEAFF
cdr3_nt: TGTGCCAGCAGTAACATGAACACTGAAGCTTTCTTT

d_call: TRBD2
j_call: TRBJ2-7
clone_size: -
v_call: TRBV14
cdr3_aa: CASSQVSSGSQYF
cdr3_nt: TGTGCCAGCAGCCAAGTCTCTAGCGGGAGCCAGTACTTC

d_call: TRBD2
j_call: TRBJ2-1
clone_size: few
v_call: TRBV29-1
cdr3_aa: CSAGDSGGNEQFF
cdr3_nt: TGCAGCGCCGGGGATAGCGGGGGAAATGAGCAGTTCTTC

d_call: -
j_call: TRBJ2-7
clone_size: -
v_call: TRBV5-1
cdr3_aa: CASSLVPGAYEQYF
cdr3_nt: TGCGCCAGCAGCTTGGTCCCAGGAGCCTACGAGCAGTACTTC

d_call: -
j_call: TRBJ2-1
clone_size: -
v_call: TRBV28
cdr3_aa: CASSINNEQFF
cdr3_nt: TGTGCCAGCAGTATAAACAATGAGCAGTTCTTC

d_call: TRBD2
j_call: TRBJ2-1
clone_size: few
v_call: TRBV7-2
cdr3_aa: CASSLARTSGSNEQFF
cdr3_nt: TGTGCCAGCAGCTTAGCTAGGACTAGCGGGAGCAATGAGCAGTTCTTC

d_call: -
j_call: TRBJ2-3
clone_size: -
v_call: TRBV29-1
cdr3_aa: CSGGNTDTQYF
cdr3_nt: TGCAGCGGGGGAAACACAGATACGCAGTATTTT

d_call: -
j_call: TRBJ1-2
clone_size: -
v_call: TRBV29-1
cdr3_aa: CSVTDNNYGYTF
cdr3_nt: TGCAGCGTTACTGACAATAACTATGGCTACACCTTC

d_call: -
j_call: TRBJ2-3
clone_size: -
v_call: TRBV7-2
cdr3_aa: CATSSNWATDTQYF
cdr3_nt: TGTGCCACATCCTCTAACTGGGCCACAGATACGCAGTATTTT

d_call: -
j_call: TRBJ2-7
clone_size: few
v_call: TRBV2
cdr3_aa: CASGREQYF
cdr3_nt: TGTGCCAGCGGCCGCGAGCAGTACTTC

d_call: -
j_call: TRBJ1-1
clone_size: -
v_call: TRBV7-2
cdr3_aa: CASSLGRTAEAFF
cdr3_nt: TGTGCCAGCAGCTTAGGGCGGACAGCCGAAGCTTTCTTT

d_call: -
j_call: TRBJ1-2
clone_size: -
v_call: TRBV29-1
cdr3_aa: CSVDRDHYGYTF
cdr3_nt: TGCAGCGTTGACCGGGACCACTATGGCTACACCTTC

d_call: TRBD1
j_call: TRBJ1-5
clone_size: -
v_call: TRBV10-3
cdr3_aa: CAIRADRGDQPQHF
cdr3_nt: TGTGCCATCAGGGCCGACAGGGGAGATCAGCCCCAGCATTTT

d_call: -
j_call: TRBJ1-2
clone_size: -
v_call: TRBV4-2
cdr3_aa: CASSQDRATAGHGYTF
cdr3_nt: TGTGCCAGCAGCCAAGATCGGGCTACGGCGGGCCATGGCTACACCTTC

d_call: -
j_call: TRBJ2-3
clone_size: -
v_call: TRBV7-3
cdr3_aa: CASSLSVGDTQYF
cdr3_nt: TGTGCCAGCAGCTTATCCGTGGGAGATACGCAGTATTTT

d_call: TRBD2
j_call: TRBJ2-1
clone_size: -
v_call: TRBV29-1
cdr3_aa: CSVTGLAGSGEQFF
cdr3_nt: TGCAGCGTGACGGGACTAGCGGGATCGGGGGAGCAGTTCTTC

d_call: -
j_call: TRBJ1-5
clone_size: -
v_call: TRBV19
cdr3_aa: CASSSGGTIGQPQHF
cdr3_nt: TGTGCCAGTAGTTCTGGCGGGACAATCGGACAGCCCCAGCATTTT

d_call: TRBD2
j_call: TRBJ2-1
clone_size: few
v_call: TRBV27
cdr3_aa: CASSLTSGKQFF
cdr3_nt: TGTGCCAGCAGTTTAACTAGCGGGAAGCAGTTCTTC

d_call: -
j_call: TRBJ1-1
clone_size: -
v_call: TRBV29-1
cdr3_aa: CSVESMKGITEAFF
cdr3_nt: TGCAGCGTTGAAAGTATGAAAGGGATCACTGAAGCTTTCTTT

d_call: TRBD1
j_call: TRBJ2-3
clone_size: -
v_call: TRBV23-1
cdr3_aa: CAGLHQLHRGPVDTQYF
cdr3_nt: TGCGCCGGACTTCATCAACTACACAGGGGACCGGTGGATACGCAGTATTTT

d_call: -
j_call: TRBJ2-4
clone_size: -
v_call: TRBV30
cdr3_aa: CAWSKFRGGNIQYF
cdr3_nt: TGTGCCTGGAGTAAGTTTAGGGGAGGAAACATTCAGTACTTC

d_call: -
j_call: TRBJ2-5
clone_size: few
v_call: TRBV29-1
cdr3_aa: CSAPDSSQETQYF
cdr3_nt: TGCAGCGCCCCGGACAGCTCCCAGGAGACCCAGTACTTC

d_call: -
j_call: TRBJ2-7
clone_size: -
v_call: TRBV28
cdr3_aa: CASSSWTVSYEQYF
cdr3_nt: TGTGCCAGCAGTTCCTGGACGGTGTCCTACGAGCAGTACTTC

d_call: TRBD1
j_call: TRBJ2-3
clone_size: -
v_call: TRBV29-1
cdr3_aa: CSVVPDRVTDTQYF
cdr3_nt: TGCAGCGTTGTGCCCGACAGGGTCACAGATACGCAGTATTTT

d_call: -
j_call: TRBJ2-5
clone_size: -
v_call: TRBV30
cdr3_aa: CAWSVKGRAGQETQYF
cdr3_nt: TGTGCCTGGAGTGTAAAGGGAAGGGCCGGCCAAGAGACCCAGTACTTC

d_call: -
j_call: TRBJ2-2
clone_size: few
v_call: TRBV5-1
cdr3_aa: CASSPAVGVAGELFF
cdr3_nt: TGCGCCAGCAGCCCGGCGGTAGGGGTTGCCGGGGAGCTGTTTTTT

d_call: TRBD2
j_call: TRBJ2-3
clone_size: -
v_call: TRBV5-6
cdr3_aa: CASSLALGGGPDTQYF
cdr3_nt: TGTGCCAGCAGCTTGGCCCTTGGGGGAGGGCCAGATACGCAGTATTTT

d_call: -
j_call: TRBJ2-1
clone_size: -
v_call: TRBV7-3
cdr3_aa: CASSLGPRLKEDNHEQFF
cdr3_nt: TGTGCCAGCAGCTTAGGCCCCAGATTAAAGGAGGACAATCATGAGCAGTTCTTC

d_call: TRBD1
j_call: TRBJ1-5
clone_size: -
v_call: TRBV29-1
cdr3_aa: CSVVITGGTENQPQHF
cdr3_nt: TGCAGCGTCGTTATCACAGGGGGCACCGAAAATCAGCCCCAGCATTTT

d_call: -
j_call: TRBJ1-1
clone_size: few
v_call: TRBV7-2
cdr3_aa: CASTEDPNTEAFF
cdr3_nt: TGTGCCAGCACGGAGGACCCAAACACTGAAGCTTTCTTT

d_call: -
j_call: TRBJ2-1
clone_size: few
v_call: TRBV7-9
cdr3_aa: CASSWGRPQTNEQFF
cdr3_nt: TGTGCCAGCAGCTGGGGGAGGCCCCAGACCAATGAGCAGTTCTTC

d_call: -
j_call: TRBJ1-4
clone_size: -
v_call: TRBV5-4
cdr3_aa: CASSLEGTRNEKLFF
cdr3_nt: TGTGCCAGCAGCTTGGAGGGGACACGGAATGAAAAACTGTTTTTT

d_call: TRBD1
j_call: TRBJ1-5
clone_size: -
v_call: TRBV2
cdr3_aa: CASRRQGGSQPQHF
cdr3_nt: TGTGCCAGCAGGCGACAGGGCGGGAGTCAGCCCCAGCATTTT

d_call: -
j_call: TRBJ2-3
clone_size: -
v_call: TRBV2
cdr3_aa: CASKYGIVADTQYF
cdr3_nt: TGTGCCAGCAAGTACGGGATTGTAGCAGATACGCAGTATTTT

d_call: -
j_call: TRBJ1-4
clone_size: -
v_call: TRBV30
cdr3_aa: CAWNSGHINEKLFF
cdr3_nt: TGTGCCTGGAATTCGGGACACATTAATGAAAAACTGTTTTTT

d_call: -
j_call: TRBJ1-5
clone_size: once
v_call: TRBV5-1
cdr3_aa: CASSLGTGNQPQHF
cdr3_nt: TGCGCCAGCAGCTTGGGTACAGGGAATCAGCCCCAGCATTTT

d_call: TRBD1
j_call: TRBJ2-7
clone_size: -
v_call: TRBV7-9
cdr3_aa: CASSLGGQGSYEQYF
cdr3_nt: TGTGCCAGCAGCTTAGGGGGACAGGGATCCTACGAGCAGTACTTC

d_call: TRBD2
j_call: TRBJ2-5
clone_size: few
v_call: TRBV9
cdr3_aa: CASSAGTSGIETQYF
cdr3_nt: TGTGCCAGCAGCGCGGGGACTAGCGGGATAGAGACCCAGTACTTC

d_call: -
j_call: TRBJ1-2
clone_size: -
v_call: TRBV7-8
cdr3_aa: CASSLHNSPEGYTF
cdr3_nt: TGTGCCAGCAGCCTACACAATTCCCCGGAGGGCTACACCTTC